The clone carrying this T cell receptor beta chain is medium-sized within its sample. Time point here: sample taken at primary tumor resection. The donors were 70 or so patients with non-small cell lung cancer that was early-stage and untreated. The authors sequenced whole RNA from tumor, nontumor lung or frozen PBMC without sorting. All TCR cDNA molecules were individually tagged with a unique molecular identifier. TCRdb recomputed calls from the 5' RACE reads with MiXCR, one row per CDR3 protein. The table has around 2,900 distinct CDR3 sequences, around 20% seen once. These data are taken from a study of spatial heterogeneity in lung cancer. The germline V and J ends were trimmed by 3 bases and 0 bases, with 14 bases remaining between them. The CDR3 extends over 17 amino acids. Germline CDR1 and CDR2: KGHSH and LQKENI.

The sequence was obtained from a male donor with early-stage non-small cell lung cancer. The chain combines TRBV18 with TRBJ2-2; no clear D gene. Here the sequenced sample was normal lung tissue next to the tumor, taken at surgery. The CDR3, as DNA: TGTGCCAGCTCACCCACTCAGCCAGAACCGAACACCGGGGAGCTGTTTTTT. It translates to CASSPTQPEPNTGELFF.